The entry below describes one T cell receptor (beta chain). Its antigen is unknown. Each TCR beta cDNA library carried unique molecular identifiers. Each CDR3 protein gets one entry after TCRdb re-called the PCR reads with MiXCR. The sample consists of 150,000 to 200,000 distinct CDR3 sequences, roughly 40% of them appearing once. The data were obtained in a study of post-analysis software for immune sequencing data. For the study at large: Secondary progressive, relapsing-remitting and progressive-relapsing multiple sclerosis were among the included disease courses.

Study results and limitations: Among a few TRBV segments more frequent in patients than controls were TRBV5-6, TRBV5-1 and TRBV20-1. For normalized Chao1 diversity, multiple sclerosis patients scored significantly lower than controls did.

The CDR3 consists of 14 residues. Germline V gene lookup returns CDR1 PRHDT and CDR2 FYEKMQ (reference sequence). Unmatched junction bases numbered 7, after V lost 7 bases and J lost 2 bases. The rearrangement links TRBV13 to TRBJ2-7, with TRBD2 matching over 8 bases. The TCR comes from a girl aged 5-17 years with multiple sclerosis. This specimen was blood, taken after autologous hematopoietic stem cell transplantation. CDR3 region: CASKTTSGPYEQYF. Written as DNA, the CDR3 is TGTGCCAGCAAGACAACTAGCGGACCCTACGAGCAGTACTTC.